Listed below are T cell receptor beta chains from one sample, sequenced in a study of shared clonotypes between healthy human individuals. TCRdb's table, derived via immunoSEQ multiplex PCR, lists solely in-frame clones and lacks some. The sample consists of about 2.4 million clones, around 94% of them appearing once. Sequenced: naive CD4+ T cells sorted from blood. These receptors all stem from a man aged 18 to 30 in good health. The CDR3 runs from the conserved cysteine through the conserved F or W. The order of the fields is CDR3 DNA, CDR3 protein, J gene, D gene, V gene, clone size. D genes are given only for firm matches. The size of a clone is reported for some rows only, either as once, few or many, or as a class for expanded clones.

TGTGCCAGCAGGGAGCGGGCAATTGGACAGCCTTTTAATTCACCCCTCCACTTT | CASRERAIGQPFNSPLHF | TRBJ1-6 | . | TRBV21-1 | .
TGCGCCAGCAGCTTGAGCAGGGACCCTTTTAACTATGGCTACACCTTC | CASSLSRDPFNYGYTF | TRBJ1-2 | . | TRBV5-1 | .
TGTGCCAGCAGCTTGGAGACAACAGAGACCCAGTACTTC | CASSLETTETQYF | TRBJ2-5 | . | TRBV5-6 | .
TGTGCCAGCAGCAACTTAAGGGACTATGGCTACACCTTC | CASSNLRDYGYTF | TRBJ1-2 | . | TRBV28 | .
TGTGCCAGCTCACCACAGAACGGGGACATTCAGTACTTC | CASSPQNGDIQYF | TRBJ2-4 | . | TRBV18 | once
TGTGCCAGCAGCTTAGAAGGTTTCTATGGCTACACCTTC | CASSLEGFYGYTF | TRBJ1-2 | . | TRBV5-6 | .
TGTGCCAGCAGCTCCGGACGGGATTTGTCACCCCTCCACTTT | CASSSGRDLSPLHF | TRBJ1-6 | . | TRBV11-3 | .
TGCGCCAGTAGCCAAGCGGGAGGGTACAATGAGCAGTTCTTC | CASSQAGGYNEQFF | TRBJ2-1 | TRBD2 | TRBV5-1 | .
TGTGCCAGTAGTGCAAATCTAGCGGGAGTTCCAGATACGCAGTATTTT | CASSANLAGVPDTQYF | TRBJ2-3 | TRBD2 | TRBV19 | .
TGCGCCAGCAGCTTGCAGGAGAGGGGCCCCTACGAGCAGTACTTC | CASSLQERGPYEQYF | TRBJ2-7 | . | TRBV4-1 | .
TGTGCCATCAGTGAGTCGGCCGGGACTAGCGGGGTCAACTCCTACAATGAGCAGTTCTTC | CAISESAGTSGVNSYNEQFF | TRBJ2-1 | TRBD2 | TRBV10-3 | .
TGCGCCAGCAGCCAAGAGGGCACATGGACGGATGGCTACACCTTC | CASSQEGTWTDGYTF | TRBJ1-2 | . | TRBV4-3 | .
TGTGCCTGGAGTCGGGCAGCCTCCTACGAGCAGTACTTC | CAWSRAASYEQYF | TRBJ2-7 | . | TRBV30 | once
TGCGCCAGCAGCCTCCTGGGGACGGGCCCCTACGAGCAGTACTTC | CASSLLGTGPYEQYF | TRBJ2-7 | . | TRBV4-1 | .
TGTGCCATCAGTGATACTAGCGGGAGCACAGATACGCAGTATTTT | CAISDTSGSTDTQYF | TRBJ2-3 | TRBD2 | TRBV10-3 | .
TGTGCCAGCAAGCCCGTTTATAATTCACCCCTCCACTTT | CASKPVYNSPLHF | TRBJ1-6 | . | TRBV6-1 | .
TGTGCCAGCTCACCTGGATACAAGACCCAGTACTTC | CASSPGYKTQYF | TRBJ2-5 | . | TRBV18 | .
TGTGCCTGGAGTGTACGGTCATGGTATAATCAGCCCCAGCATTTT | CAWSVRSWYNQPQHF | TRBJ1-5 | . | TRBV30 | .
TGTGCCAGCAGTCAAGGGGGGTTGGGTTCTGAAGCTTTCTTT | CASSQGGLGSEAFF | TRBJ1-1 | . | TRBV28 | .
TGTGCCAGCAGTTCCCCAAGGATCCGGGCTTTCTTT | CASSSPRIRAFF | TRBJ1-1 | . | TRBV28 | .
TGTGCCAGCAGCAAACGACAGGGGGGAAGTAATGAAAAACTGTTTTTT | CASSKRQGGSNEKLFF | TRBJ1-4 | TRBD1 | TRBV28 | .
TGTGCCAGCAGTTACTCATATGGCTACACCTTC | CASSYSYGYTF | TRBJ1-2 | . | TRBV6-6 | .
TGTGCCTGGAGAACCCCGGGGGCCGGTGGAAACACCATATATTTT | CAWRTPGAGGNTIYF | TRBJ1-3 | . | TRBV30 | .
TGTGCCAGCAGCTTAATTCGGGGGGGAAGCACAGATACGCAGTATTTT | CASSLIRGGSTDTQYF | TRBJ2-3 | TRBD2 | TRBV11-2 | .
TGTGCCAGCAGCTTCCAGGCGAATGAGCAGTTCTTC | CASSFQANEQFF | TRBJ2-1 | . | TRBV5-4 | .
TGTGCCAGCAGCCCTTCCACTACTCCGAAGAGCTCCTACGAGCAGTACTTC | CASSPSTTPKSSYEQYF | TRBJ2-7 | . | TRBV5-6 | .